This T cell receptor (beta chain) is drawn from a study of T cells in Graves' hyperthyroidism and ophthalmopathy. Overall study findings and caveats: A model of 13 V-J pairs discriminated ophthalmopathy from stable hyperthyroidism. The model predicted ophthalmopathy a median around 6.5 months before onset.

The CDR3 regions of TCR beta were amplified from RNA transcripts. A set of HTBI primers served as the primers for a first-round RT-PCR of the TCR CDR3. TCRdb recomputed calls from the multiplex PCR reads with MiXCR, one row per CDR3 protein. The table shows around 350,000 distinct CDR3 sequences, with around a quarter occurring only once. Each patient was aged 18 to 65 and had newly diagnosed hyperthyroidism of under 2 months' duration. This clonotype was counted a few times. Its target is not known. Germline loops: CDR1 SGHRS, CDR2 YFSETQ. The CDR3 loop spans 15 amino acids. V shed 0 bases and J shed 5 bases, with 15 bases lying between them.

The V call is TRBV5-1, the J call TRBJ2-7; D remains unclear. The source is a man aged 45-60 years with Graves' hyperthyroidism. The sequencing sample was made of blood. CDR3 protein: CASSLDGPSRNEQYF. In DNA form, the CDR3 reads TGCGCCAGCAGCTTGGACGGGCCCAGTCGAAACGAGCAGTACTTC.